Below, 28 T cell receptor beta chains from the same sample are listed, as sequenced in a study of cytomegalovirus exposure and HLA in healthy donors. Amplification used 60 Vbeta primers and 13 Jbeta primers. TCRdb's copy holds only in-frame clones and misses some; the assay was immunoSEQ multiplex PCR. The repertoire has around 49,000 clones, less than 85% of them found once; the top ten carry roughly 8%. Material for sequencing was PBMCs. Receptors were obtained from a man aged 30 to 39 in good health and CMV-seropositive.

There are a few counts of this clone. The chain uses TRBV5-4 and TRBJ2-5, with 8 positions matching TRBD1. The CDR3 sequence is 14 residues long. The trim removed 2 bases at V and 2 bases at J, leaving 2 bases unmatched. CDR1 and CDR2 (germline): SGHNT, YYREEE (reference sequence). CDR3 residues: CASSFGQGQETQYF. The CDR3 DNA is TGTGCCAGCAGCTTCGGACAGGGACAAGAGACCCAGTACTTC.

The chain is built from TRBV5-8 and TRBJ1-5, with TRBD1 as a possible D gene (5 bases). This CDR3 has 14 residues. V lost 4 bases, J lost 4 bases, and 12 bases lay in between. Germline CDR1 is SGHTS and CDR2 is YDEGEE. CDR3 DNA: TGTGCCAGCAGCGGGGGGACGGGGAATCAGCCCCAGCATTTT. Protein product: CASSGGTGNQPQHF.

The rearrangement uses TRBV5-1 and TRBJ1-2; D call uncertain. The V gene lost 1 base and the J gene lost 8 bases, with 9 bases spanning the gap. In germline, CDR1 is SGHRS, CDR2 YFSETQ. The CDR3 has 12 amino acids. As DNA, the CDR3 is TGCGCCAGCAGCTTGTCTCCGGGGGGCTACACCTTC. Translation: CASSLSPGGYTF.

This chain uses TRBV18 with TRBJ1-1; D is unresolved. Per the germline V gene, CDR1 is KGHSH and CDR2 is LQKENI. CDR3 length: 13 residues. V was shortened by 2 bases and J by 7 bases, with 11 bases between the two germline ends. The chain's CDR3 is CASSPVGPFEAFF. The DNA for the CDR3 is TGTGCCAGCTCACCAGTGGGCCCTTTTGAAGCTTTCTTT. The whole variable domain, filled in from reference TRBV18 and TRBJ1-1, reads NAGVMQNPRHLVRRRGQEARLRCSPMKGHSHVYWYRQLPEEGLKFMVYLQKENIIDESGMPKERFSAEFPKEGPSILRIQQVVRGDSAAYFCASSPVGPFEAFFGQGTRLTVV.

For this clone: Only one base separates this from a far larger clonotype, so it likely reflects a read error. V gene TRBV6-5 combines with J gene TRBJ2-7, with 9 bases lining up with TRBD1. The CDR3 spans 13 residues. Germline loops: CDR1 MNHEY, CDR2 SVGAGI. This CDR3 reads CASSYSGDREPYF. The CDR3 DNA follows: TGTGCCAGCAGTTACTCGGGGGACAGGGAGCCGTACTTC.

The chain is built from TRBV11-2 and TRBJ1-6, with D possibly matching TRBD1 (6 bases). Germline CDR1 and CDR2: SGHAT and FQNNGV. The ends were cut back, 1 base at V and 0 bases at J, with 13 bases in the middle. The CDR3 is 18 amino acids. This chain's CDR3 is CASSLASAGVSYNSPLHF. In DNA, the CDR3 is TGTGCCAGCAGCTTAGCATCGGCAGGGGTCTCCTATAATTCACCCCTCCACTTT.

This chain links TRBV4-1 with TRBJ2-7; D gene unclear. CDR3 length: 14 residues. V was trimmed by 4 bases and J by 2 bases, leaving 12 bases between them. Germline V gives CDR1 MGHRA, CDR2 YSYEKL. The CDR3 DNA sequence: TGCGCCAGCAGCCTCTCCCGCGCGGCCTACGAGCAGTACTTC. Protein: CASSLSRAAYEQYF.

The rearrangement uses TRBV9 and TRBJ2-1; TRBD2 might be the D (6 bases). The CDR3 has 13 amino acids. V was clipped by 0 bases and J by 10 bases, with 11 bases between them. Germline-derived CDR1 and CDR2 are SGDLS and YYNGEE. CDR3 nucleotides: TGTGCCAGCAGCGTAGCTGGGGGAGGCGAGCAGTTCTTC. Protein sequence: CASSVAGGGEQFF.

This sequence joins TRBV5-1 and TRBJ2-7; 8 nucleotides align to TRBD1. CDR3 length equals 17 residues. V shed 0 bases and J 3 bases; nucleotides not matched to a gene: 11. The germline gives CDR1 SGHRS, CDR2 YFSETQ. CDR3 DNA: TGCGCCAGCAGCTTGGGCCAGGACAGGGTTAGAGGCTACGAGCAGTACTTC. It translates to CASSLGQDRVRGYEQYF.

The rearrangement links TRBV6-4 to TRBJ1-2; no clear D gene. CDR3 length: 11 residues. Trimming took 2 bases from V and 8 from J, leaving 6 bases between them. Germline assignment: CDR1 MRHNA and CDR2 SNTAGT. CDR3 protein: CASSDSRGYTF. The CDR3 DNA follows: TGTGCCAGCAGTGACAGCCGCGGCTACACCTTC.

V and J are TRBV5-4 and TRBJ1-1, with 7 bases lining up with TRBD1. The CDR3 runs 16 residues. The ends lost 4 bases at V and 6 bases at J; junction bases unmatched: 15. Germline values: CDR1 SGHNT, CDR2 YYREEE (reference sequence). The CDR3 DNA sequence: TGTGCCAGCAGCAGCGGACAGGCCCGATATGGGGCTGAAGCTTTCTTT. Its protein is CASSSGQARYGAEAFF.

This chain connects TRBV9 to TRBJ2-1, with 8 bases aligning to TRBD1. After removal of 6 bases from V and 4 bases from J, the junction contained 6 bases not matched to a gene. CDR1 and CDR2 (germline): SGDLS, YYNGEE. This CDR3 is 14 amino acids long. The CDR3 nucleotides read TGTGCCAGCACCCCGGGACAGGCTTACAATGAGCAGTTCTTC. Amino acid sequence: CASTPGQAYNEQFF.

This clone was picked up one time. The chain joins TRBV19 to TRBJ1-5, with D perhaps matching TRBD1 (6 bases). The CDR3 is 14 residues long. V was shortened by 5 bases and J by 3 bases, with 11 bases between the two germline ends. Germline V gene sequence: CDR1 LNHDA, CDR2 SQIVND (reference sequence). In DNA form, the CDR3 reads TGTGCCAGTAGTCCCACAGGGCCCAATCAGCCCCAGCATTTT. Amino acid sequence: CASSPTGPNQPQHF.

The CDR3 bases are TGCGCCAGCAGCTTGGTTACAGGGGCGAACACTGAAGCTTTCTTT. It specifies CASSLVTGANTEAFF. V and J are TRBV5-1 and TRBJ1-1; TRBD1 aligns across 7 bases. Trimming at V came to 0 bases and at J to 1 base, leaving 3 bases not matched to a gene. From germline, CDR1 is SGHRS and CDR2 YFSETQ. This CDR3 has 15 residues.

The rearrangement links TRBV5-1 to TRBJ1-1; 9 bases fit TRBD1. V was pared by 4 bases and J by 5 bases, with 6 bases of the junction left unmatched. CDR3 length equals 14 residues. CDR1 and CDR2 (germline): SGHRS, YFSETQ. Here the CDR3 reads CASSPGQGGTEAFF. CDR3 DNA: TGCGCCAGCAGCCCGGGACAGGGAGGGACTGAAGCTTTCTTT.

This clone was detected a few times. This sequence joins TRBV25-1 and TRBJ1-1; no definite D call. V shed 7 bases and J shed 9 bases, with 12 bases lying between them. Germline-derived CDR1 and CDR2 are MGHDK and SYGVNS. The length of the CDR3 is 11 residues. CDR3 coding DNA: TGTGCCAGCACCGCCAGGCTGCAAGCTTTCTTT. Translated, it gives CASTARLQAFF. Full variable domain (remainder filled in from reference TRBV25-1 and TRBJ1-1): EADIYQTPRYLVIGTGKKITLECSQTMGHDKMYWYQQDPGMELHLIHYSYGVNSTEKGDLSSESTVSRIRTEHFPLTLESARPSHTSQYLCASTARLQAFFGQGTRLTVV.

The rearrangement links TRBV5-1 to TRBJ1-4; 7 bases are shared with TRBD1. V shed 3 bases, J shed 5 bases, and the junction held 10 bases outside the gene matches. Per germline, CDR1 SGHRS and CDR2 YFSETQ. The CDR3 sequence is 16 residues long. CDR3 DNA sequence: TGCGCCAGCAGCTCGGAAATACAGGGGTTCAATGAAAAACTGTTTTTT. Translation: CASSSEIQGFNEKLFF.

Worth noting for this clone: Other DNA sequences of this sample code for an identical CDR3. The CDR3 DNA sequence: TGCGCCAGCAGCCATCGACAGGGTAATGTGGAAGATTCACCCCTCCACTTT. It is translated as CASSHRQGNVEDSPLHF. The chain couples TRBV4-1 to TRBJ1-6; 7 nucleotides line up with TRBD1. Looked up from germline, CDR1 is MGHRA and CDR2 is YSYEKL. Unmatched junction bases numbered 13, after V lost 3 bases and J lost 8 bases. This CDR3 contains 17 residues.

This clone appeared once. V is TRBV7-9 and J is TRBJ1-1; D gene unclear. Germline-derived CDR1 and CDR2 are SEHNR and FQNEAQ (reference sequence). Between the trimmed V and J ends, which lost 4 bases and 1 base, there was a span of 13 bases. The CDR3 sequence is 15 residues long. CDR3 in DNA: TGTGCCAGCAGCTCCGGGTTGGCGGCGAACACTGAAGCTTTCTTT. Translating it yields CASSSGLAANTEAFF.

The chain links TRBV29-1 to TRBJ1-1; D is unresolved. The CDR3 is 14 residues long. The germline V gene encodes CDR1 SQVTM and CDR2 ANQGSEA. The V and J ends lost 0 bases and 5 bases respectively, with 13 bases between them. The CDR3 here is CSVEDGHSRTEAFF. For the CDR3, the DNA is TGCAGCGTTGAAGATGGCCACAGTAGAACTGAAGCTTTCTTT.

The chain combines TRBV25-1 with TRBJ2-3; TRBD2 aligns across 8 bases. V lost 3 bases and J lost 10; bases outside the gene matches: 6. From germline, CDR1 is MGHDK and CDR2 SYGVNS. The CDR3 is 13 residues long. The CDR3 bases are TGTGCCAGCAGTGATCTAAGCGGGGGTGCGCAGTATTTT. Translated, it gives CASSDLSGGAQYF.

In this sample, this clone turned up once. The chain combines TRBV15 with TRBJ1-5; possible D gene TRBD1, 6 bases. This CDR3 spans 15 amino acids. V was trimmed by 0 bases and J by 7 bases, leaving 13 bases between them. The germline V gene encodes CDR1 LNHNV and CDR2 YYDKDF (reference sequence). The CDR3 protein is CATSRDVAGVQPQHF. The CDR3 nucleotides read TGTGCCACCAGCAGAGATGTTGCAGGGGTGCAGCCCCAGCATTTT.

The rearrangement uses TRBV10-3 and TRBJ1-5; D ambiguous. Germline CDR1 ENHRY, CDR2 SYGVKD. The V gene lost 0 bases and the J gene lost 4 bases, with 4 bases spanning the gap. This CDR3 contains 13 residues. The CDR3 DNA reads as TGTGCCATCAGTGAGTCGAGTAATCAGCCCCAGCATTTT. Translated: CAISESSNQPQHF.

This clone was observed a few times. The chain joins TRBV10-1 to TRBJ1-1; D is perhaps TRBD1 (6 bases). Germline CDR1 is WNHNN and CDR2 is SYGVQD (reference sequence). V was pared by 3 bases and J by 12 bases, with 17 bases between. This CDR3 has 13 amino acids. The CDR3 DNA reads as TGCGCCAGCAGTGACCCCGGGACATCGCTGACTTTCTTT. Its translation: CASSDPGTSLTFF.

This clone was seen just once. The V call is TRBV28, the J call TRBJ1-4, with D possibly matching TRBD1 (5 bases). The CDR3 covers 13 residues. Germline CDR1 MDHEN, CDR2 SYDVKM. V lost 2 bases, J lost 8 bases, and 9 bases lay in between. CDR3 residues: CASSLLGGEKLFF. Written as DNA, the CDR3 is TGTGCCAGCAGTTTACTGGGGGGAGAAAAACTGTTTTTT.

In this sample, this clone turned up once. The chain links TRBV28 to TRBJ1-5; 7 bases are a match to TRBD1. The length of the CDR3 is 17 residues. Germline V CDR1 and CDR2: MDHEN, SYDVKM. V trimming: 6 bases; J trimming: 0 bases; junction bases outside the gene matches: 11. The CDR3 DNA reads as TGTGCCAGCAGACTTAGACCGACAGGGTATAGCAATCAGCCCCAGCATTTT. It encodes CASRLRPTGYSNQPQHF.

The chain links TRBV15 to TRBJ2-5; TRBD2 matches at 8 bases. Unmatched junction bases numbered 3, after V lost 1 base and J lost 5 bases. This CDR3 has 14 residues. Germline V gene data show CDR1 as LNHNV and CDR2 as YYDKDF (reference sequence). Written as DNA, the CDR3 is TGTGCCACCAGCAGAGCGGGGGGGTCGGAGACCCAGTACTTC. Its translation: CATSRAGGSETQYF.

This chain links TRBV7-6 with TRBJ1-2, with D perhaps matching TRBD1 (6 bases). V dropped 5 bases and J dropped 8 bases, with 15 bases sitting between them. The CDR3 extends over 13 amino acids. In germline, CDR1 is SGHVS, CDR2 FNYEAQ. The CDR3 DNA sequence: TGTGCCAGCAGCCCCCACAGGGCTTACGGCTACACCTTC. This encodes CASSPHRAYGYTF.